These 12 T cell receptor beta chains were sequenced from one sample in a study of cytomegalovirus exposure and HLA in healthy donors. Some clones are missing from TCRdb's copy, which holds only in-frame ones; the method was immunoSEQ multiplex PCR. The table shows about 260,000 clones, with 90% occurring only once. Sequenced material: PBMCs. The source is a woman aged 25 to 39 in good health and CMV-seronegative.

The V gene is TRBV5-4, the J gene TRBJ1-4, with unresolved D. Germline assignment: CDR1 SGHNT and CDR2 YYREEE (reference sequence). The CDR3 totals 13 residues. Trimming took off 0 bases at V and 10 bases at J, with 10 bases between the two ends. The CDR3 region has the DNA TGTGCCAGCAGCTTGGCCGGGGTTGGAAAACTGTTTTTT. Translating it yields CASSLAGVGKLFF.

The CDR3: CASLALSGANVLTF. The CDR3 nucleotides are TGTGCCAGCCTAGCGCTCTCTGGGGCCAACGTCCTGACTTTC. This chain joins TRBV19 and TRBJ2-6, with D tentatively TRBD2 (6 bases). In germline, CDR1 is LNHDA, CDR2 SQIVND (reference sequence). The CDR3 spans 14 residues. V dropped 9 bases and J dropped 0 bases, with 9 bases sitting between them.

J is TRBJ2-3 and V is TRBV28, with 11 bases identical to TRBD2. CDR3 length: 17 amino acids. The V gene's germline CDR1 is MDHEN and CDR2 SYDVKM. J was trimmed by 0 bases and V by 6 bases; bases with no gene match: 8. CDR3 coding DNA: TGTGCCAGCAGAAAGCCGGGACTAGCGGCTAGCACAGATACGCAGTATTTT. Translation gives CASRKPGLAASTDTQYF.

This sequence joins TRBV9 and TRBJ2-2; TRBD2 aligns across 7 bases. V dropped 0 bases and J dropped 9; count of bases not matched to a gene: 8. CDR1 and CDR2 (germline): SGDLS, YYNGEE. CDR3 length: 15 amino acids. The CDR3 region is CASSVEGGPGRELFF. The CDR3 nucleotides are TGTGCCAGCAGCGTAGAGGGAGGGCCGGGTCGGGAGCTGTTTTTT.

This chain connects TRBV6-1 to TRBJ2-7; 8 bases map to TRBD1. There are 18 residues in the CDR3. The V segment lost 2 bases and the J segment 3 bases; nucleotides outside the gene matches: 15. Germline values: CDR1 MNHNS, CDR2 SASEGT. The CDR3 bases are TGTGCCAGCAGTGAACAAGTAATCCGGGACAGGCCTCTCTACGAGCAGTACTTC. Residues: CASSEQVIRDRPLYEQYF.

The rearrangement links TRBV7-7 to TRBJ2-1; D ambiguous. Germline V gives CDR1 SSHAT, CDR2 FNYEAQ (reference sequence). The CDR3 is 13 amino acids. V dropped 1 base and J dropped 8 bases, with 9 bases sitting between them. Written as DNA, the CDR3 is TGTGCCAGCAGCTTAGGTGACGGCTATGAGCAGTTCTTC. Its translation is CASSLGDGYEQFF.

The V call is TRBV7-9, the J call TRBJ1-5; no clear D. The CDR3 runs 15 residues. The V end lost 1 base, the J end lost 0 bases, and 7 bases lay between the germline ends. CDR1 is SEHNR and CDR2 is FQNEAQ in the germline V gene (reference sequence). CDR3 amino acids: CASSLEGNSNQPQHF. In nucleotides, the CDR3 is TGTGCCAGCAGCTTAGAGGGTAATAGCAATCAGCCCCAGCATTTT.

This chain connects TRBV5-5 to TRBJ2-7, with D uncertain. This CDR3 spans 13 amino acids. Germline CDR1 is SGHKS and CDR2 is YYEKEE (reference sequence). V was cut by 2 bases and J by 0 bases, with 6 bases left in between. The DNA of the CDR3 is TGTGCCAGCAGCTTCTCGGCCTCCTACGAGCAGTACTTC. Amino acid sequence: CASSFSASYEQYF.

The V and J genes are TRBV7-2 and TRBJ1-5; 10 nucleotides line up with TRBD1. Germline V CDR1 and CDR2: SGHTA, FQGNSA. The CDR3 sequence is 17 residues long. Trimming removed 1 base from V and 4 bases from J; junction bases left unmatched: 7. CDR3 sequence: CASSLVGTGEGNQPQHF. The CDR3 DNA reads TGTGCCAGCAGCTTAGTTGGGACAGGGGAAGGGAATCAGCCCCAGCATTTT.

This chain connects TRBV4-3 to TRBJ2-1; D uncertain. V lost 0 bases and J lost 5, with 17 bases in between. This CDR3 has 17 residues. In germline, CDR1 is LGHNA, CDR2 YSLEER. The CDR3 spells CASSQDLVRAPDNEQFF. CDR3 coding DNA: TGCGCCAGCAGCCAAGATTTAGTAAGGGCCCCGGACAATGAGCAGTTCTTC.

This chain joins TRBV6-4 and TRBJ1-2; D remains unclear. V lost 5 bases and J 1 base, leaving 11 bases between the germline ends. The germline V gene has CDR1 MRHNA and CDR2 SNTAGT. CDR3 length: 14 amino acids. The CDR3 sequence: CASSPPPVNYGYTF. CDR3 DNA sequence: TGTGCCAGCAGTCCCCCCCCAGTTAACTATGGCTACACCTTC.

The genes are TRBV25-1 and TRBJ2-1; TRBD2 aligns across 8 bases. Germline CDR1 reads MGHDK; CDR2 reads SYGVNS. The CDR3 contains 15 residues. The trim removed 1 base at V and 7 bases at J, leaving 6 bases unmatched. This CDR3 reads CASSESGRARNEQFF. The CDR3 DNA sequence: TGTGCCAGCAGTGAATCCGGGAGGGCCCGTAATGAGCAGTTCTTC. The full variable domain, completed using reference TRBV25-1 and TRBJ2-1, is EADIYQTPRYLVIGTGKKITLECSQTMGHDKMYWYQQDPGMELHLIHYSYGVNSTEKGDLSSESTVSRIRTEHFPLTLESARPSHTSQYLCASSESGRARNEQFFGPGTRLTVL.